The 13 T cell receptor beta chains below were found in one sample sequenced in a study of T-cell memory formation after mild COVID-19. TCRdb recomputed calls from the 5' RACE reads with MiXCR, one row per CDR3 protein. The sample yields about 400,000 distinct CDR3 sequences, about a sixth seen once. Sequenced: PBMCs or a T cell subset sorted from them (not recorded which). These receptors were obtained from a man in his late teens or twenties who had mild COVID-19 (a few samples of this study predate the infection). Cell type and time point are not known.

The rearrangement joins TRBV7-6 to TRBJ2-2; a weak D match, TRBD2 (6 bases). V dropped 2 bases and J dropped 5 bases, with 9 bases sitting between them. Germline values: CDR1 SGHVS, CDR2 FNYEAQ. This CDR3 region has 14 residues. The CDR3 reads CASSLYGGTGELFF. As DNA, the CDR3 is TGTGCCAGCAGCTTATATGGGGGGACCGGGGAGCTGTTTTTT.

The chain recombines TRBV15 with TRBJ1-2; D is possibly TRBD1 (5 bases). This CDR3 is built from 14 residues. CDR1 and CDR2 (germline): LNHNV, YYDKDF (reference sequence). Trimming left V 0 bases short and J 7 bases short, with 12 bases between. The CDR3 spells CATSRDRGAGGYTF. The CDR3 nucleotides read TGTGCCACCAGCAGAGATCGCGGGGCGGGTGGCTACACCTTC.

The V and J genes are TRBV7-9 and TRBJ1-6; tentatively, D is TRBD1 (6 bases). The germline V gene has CDR1 SEHNR and CDR2 FQNEAQ (reference sequence). The CDR3 runs to 16 residues. Trimming shortened V by 0 bases and J by 6 bases, and 12 bases separated the two germline ends. The DNA for the CDR3 is TGTGCCAGCAGCTTAGCGGGGGGCGATCCTAATTCACCCCTCCACTTT. Residues: CASSLAGGDPNSPLHF.

A few counts support this clonotype. This sequence joins TRBV6-6 and TRBJ1-1; possibly TRBD1 for D (5 bases). CDR3 length: 13 residues. Trimming removed 6 bases from V and 0 bases from J, with 8 bases in between. CDR1 and CDR2 (germline): MNHNY, SVGAGI (reference sequence). The chain's CDR3 is CASRTDMNTEAFF. For the CDR3, the DNA is TGTGCCAGCAGAACGGACATGAACACTGAAGCTTTCTTT.

This clonotype has more than one count but fewer than ten. This sequence joins TRBV11-2 and TRBJ2-3; 9 positions match TRBD2. The germline V gene encodes CDR1 SGHAT and CDR2 FQNNGV. The CDR3 loop spans 15 amino acids. V trimming: 8 bases; J trimming: 2 bases; junction bases outside the gene matches: 8. The CDR3 reads CASGRVAGATDTQYF. In DNA form, the CDR3 reads TGTGCCAGCGGAAGGGTAGCGGGGGCCACAGATACGCAGTATTTT.

The table lists this clonotype with a few counts. CDR3 DNA: TGCGCCAGCAGCTTGGAGGTTTCCGCGGGAACAGATACGCAGTATTTT. Amino acids: CASSLEVSAGTDTQYF. The chain employs TRBV5-1 and TRBJ2-3, with D possibly matching TRBD2 (6 bases). The CDR3 runs to 16 residues. Germline assignment: CDR1 SGHRS and CDR2 YFSETQ. Between the trimmed V and J ends, which lost 0 bases and 3 bases, there was a span of 14 bases.

This clonotype was seen more than once but under ten times. This rearrangement joins TRBV12-3 or TRBV12-4 to TRBJ1-1; no reliable D call. The V end was cut by 3 bases, the J end by 3 bases, with 11 bases between. There are 14 residues in the CDR3. This CDR3 reads CASSLREAYTEAFF. DNA for the CDR3: TGTGCCAGCAGTTTGAGGGAGGCGTACACTGAAGCTTTCTTT.

This chain uses TRBV9 with TRBJ2-7; the match to TRBD1 covers 8 bases. The CDR3 contains 15 residues. Germline lookup yields CDR1 SGDLS and CDR2 YYNGEE. The V gene end was trimmed by 0 bases and the J gene end by 5 bases; junction bases not matched to a gene: 7. The CDR3 coding sequence is TGTGCCAGCAGCGTAGCTACGGACAGGGACCACGAGCAGTACTTC. It encodes CASSVATDRDHEQYF.

This rearrangement joins TRBV9 to TRBJ2-1, with D possibly being TRBD2 (6 bases). Germline V gene data show CDR1 as SGDLS and CDR2 as YYNGEE. The CDR3 runs to 16 residues. Between the trimmed V and J ends, which lost 0 bases and 6 bases, there was a span of 16 bases. The CDR3 sequence is CASSVAQGGFRNEQFF. The CDR3 DNA reads as TGTGCCAGCAGCGTAGCTCAGGGAGGTTTTCGCAATGAGCAGTTCTTC.

This clonotype came up many times. The V call is TRBV4-2, the J call TRBJ2-3; TRBD2 matches at 12 bases. This CDR3 contains 16 residues. Germline V gene sequence: CDR1 LGHNA, CDR2 YNFKEQ. The ends lost 1 base at V and 10 bases at J; junction bases unmatched: 9. CDR3 sequence (DNA): TGTGCCAGCAGCCAAGGCGGGCTAGCGGGGGGGCCCGCGCAGTATTTT. It translates to CASSQGGLAGGPAQYF.

In this sample, this clonotype turned up a few times. The CDR3, as DNA: TGTGCCAGCAGCTTCCAGCGAAGCTCCTACAATGAGCAGTTCTTC. The encoded protein is CASSFQRSSYNEQFF. The rearrangement joins TRBV7-3 to TRBJ2-1; D remains unclear. The CDR3 is 15 residues long. Germline V gene data show CDR1 as SGHTA and CDR2 as FQGTGA. Between the trimmed V and J ends, which lost 3 bases and 0 bases, there was a span of 9 bases.

This clonotype was counted only a few times. The chain links TRBV20-1 to TRBJ2-3; the D gene is possibly TRBD2 (6 bases). From germline, CDR1 is DFQATT and CDR2 SNEGSKA (reference sequence). CDR3 length: 14 residues. V was pared by 2 bases and J by 2 bases, with 11 bases between. CDR3 DNA: TGCAGTGCTAGAAAGGGACTCTTCACAGATACGCAGTATTTT. Residues: CSARKGLFTDTQYF.

This clonotype was recorded a few times. V and J are TRBV5-1 and TRBJ1-1; the D gene is possibly TRBD1 (6 bases). With 4 bases removed from V and 4 bases from J, the gap between germline ends came to 17 bases. Germline CDR1 reads SGHRS; CDR2 reads YFSETQ. The CDR3 is 15 amino acids. The CDR3 reads CASSGGAGGFTEAFF. CDR3 in DNA: TGCGCCAGCAGCGGGGGCGCGGGGGGTTTCACTGAAGCTTTCTTT.